This T cell receptor (beta chain) was retrieved from a study of CD8+CD57+ T cells in acquired aplastic anemia. Across the study: An average of roughly 3 ug of DNA was obtained from sorted CD4+ and CD8+ cells.

Genomic DNA, the template, was used for profiling of the TCR beta VDJ and CDR3. In TCRdb, the reads were re-called with MiXCR into one record per CDR3 protein. The sample holds 75,000 to 100,000 distinct CDR3 sequences, around 68% seen once. CDR3 size: 16 residues. The V gene lost 5 bases and the J gene lost 0 bases, with 14 bases spanning the gap. Germline values: CDR1 DFQATT, CDR2 SNEGSKA (reference sequence). In the case of this clonotype: The antigen is not known.

Those patients picked for sequencing had displayed CD8+CD57+ cell expansion on flow cytometry. Severe acquired aplastic anemia was the diagnosis recorded for all patients. Patients were treatment-naive when blood was sampled. Study-wide results and caveats: Almost 30 sequences, all CD8+ CDR3, were shared between patients and controls.

The sequenced sample was sorted CD4+, CD8+, or CD8+CD57+ T cells (not recorded which) from PBMCs. The TCR originated in a human donor with aplastic anemia. The gene calls are TRBV20-1 and TRBJ2-6; D is uncertain. The CDR3 DNA sequence: TGCAGTGCTTCACAGTCAGGAATCTCTGGGGCCAACGTCCTGACTTTC. Protein sequence: CSASQSGISGANVLTF.